The 20 T cell receptor beta chains presented below share a single source sample, sequenced in a study of beta chain features in type 1 diabetes. General study results and limits: TCRB CDR3 length was moderately but significantly reduced in all four CD4+ subsets of Type 1 diabetes patients.

The authors reverse transcribed all of the isolated RNA, so sequencing captured expressed TCRB transcripts. The protocol was immunoSEQ multiplex PCR, while the TCRdb copy is restricted to in-frame clones and leaves out a portion. The sample has some 45,000 clones, 65% to 70% seen once. Their cognate antigens are unknown. Material: Tregs from blood. The origin of the receptors is a woman in her late teens or twenties with type 1 diabetes.

This clone occurred a few times. The chain employs TRBV25-1 and TRBJ2-6, with TRBD1 as a possible D gene (5 bases). The germline V gene has CDR1 MGHDK and CDR2 SYGVNS. The ends were cut back, 6 bases at V and 3 bases at J, with 6 bases in the middle. The CDR3 extends over 13 amino acids. CDR3 nucleotide sequence: TGTGCCAGCAGGGGGCTTGGGGCCAACGTCCTGACTTTC. It encodes CASRGLGANVLTF.

The chain joins TRBV9 to TRBJ1-2; 9 nucleotides match TRBD1. This CDR3 has 14 residues. After removal of 4 bases from V and 4 bases from J, the junction contained 5 bases not matched to a gene. Germline V CDR1 and CDR2: SGDLS, YYNGEE. CDR3 protein: CASSRDRVSYGYTF. In DNA, the CDR3 is TGTGCCAGCAGCAGGGACAGGGTTAGCTATGGCTACACCTTC.

DNA of the CDR3: TGTGCCAGCAGTTCGGGACTTCTCACAGATACGCAGTATTTT. Its protein is CASSSGLLTDTQYF. The rearrangement links TRBV27 to TRBJ2-3, with D possibly TRBD2 on 6 matching bases. The germline CDR1 and CDR2 sequences are MNHEY and SMNVEV (reference sequence). The V and J ends lost 4 bases and 2 bases respectively, with 10 bases between them. The CDR3 covers 14 residues.

This sequence joins TRBV7-9 and TRBJ2-1; D is perhaps TRBD1 (6 bases). The CDR3 covers 12 residues. V was trimmed by 7 bases and J by 8 bases, leaving 12 bases between them. Per germline, CDR1 SEHNR and CDR2 FQNEAQ (reference sequence). CDR3 DNA: TGTGCCAGCACCGCCCCAGGGGATGAGCAGTTCTTC. It specifies CASTAPGDEQFF.

This clone has just a few counts. The CDR3: CASGPGVSGANVLTF. Written as DNA, the CDR3 is TGTGCCAGCGGTCCAGGGGTGTCTGGGGCCAACGTCCTGACTTTC. The chain employs TRBV5-4 and TRBJ2-6; possible D gene TRBD1, 6 bases. Germline CDR1 reads SGHNT; CDR2 reads YYREEE (reference sequence). The CDR3 is 15 amino acids. Trimming removed 7 bases from V and 1 base from J, with 12 bases in between.

The V gene is TRBV6-6, the J gene TRBJ2-7; unclear D gene. V was trimmed by 5 bases and J by 0 bases, leaving 17 bases between them. This CDR3 region has 16 residues. Germline V gene data show CDR1 as MNHNY and CDR2 as SVGAGI (reference sequence). This chain's CDR3 is CASSRREARSSYEQYF. In DNA form, the CDR3 reads TGTGCCAGCAGTCGGCGTGAGGCCCGCAGCTCCTACGAGCAGTACTTC.

The chain combines TRBV7-9 with TRBJ2-2; D may be TRBD2 (5 bases). Trimming shortened V by 3 bases and J by 2 bases, and 13 bases separated the two germline ends. CDR3 length: 16 residues. Per the germline V gene, CDR1 is SEHNR and CDR2 is FQNEAQ (reference sequence). CDR3 residues: CASSFPGGPNTGELFF. The CDR3, as DNA: TGTGCCAGCAGCTTCCCCGGCGGGCCCAACACCGGGGAGCTGTTTTTT.

This sequence joins TRBV19 and TRBJ2-4; 8 bases are a match to TRBD1. The germline gives CDR1 LNHDA, CDR2 SQIVND (reference sequence). This CDR3 is 14 amino acids long. V trimming: 9 bases; J trimming: 0 bases; junction bases outside the gene matches: 4. The CDR3 region is CASSQGVAKNIQYF. The DNA for the CDR3 is TGTGCCAGCTCACAGGGGGTAGCCAAAAACATTCAGTACTTC.

The chain joins TRBV11-1 to TRBJ2-2; 10 nucleotides align to TRBD2. The CDR3 extends over 19 amino acids. Unmatched junction bases numbered 12, after V lost 1 base and J lost 4 bases. Per the germline V gene, CDR1 is SGHAT and CDR2 is FQDESV (reference sequence). The CDR3 bases are TGTGCCAGCAGCTTAGAAGGGGCGGCTAGCGGGAGCGTCACCGGGGAGCTGTTTTTT. Its protein is CASSLEGAASGSVTGELFF.

The DNA for the CDR3 is TGTGCCAGCAGCCAAAAAGCGGTGACAGATACGCAGTATTTT. Translating gives CASSQKAVTDTQYF. The J gene is TRBJ2-3, the V gene TRBV4-2; a weak D match, TRBD2 (5 bases). The CDR3 covers 14 residues. Germline CDR1 and CDR2: LGHNA and YNFKEQ. V was pared by 2 bases and J by 3 bases, with 9 bases between.

The chain carries TRBV18 and TRBJ2-7; weak D call: TRBD2 (5 bases). CDR1 and CDR2 from the germline V gene are KGHSH and LQKENI. Trimming pared 3 bases from V and 3 bases from J, leaving 9 bases between. The CDR3 has 13 residues. The DNA for the CDR3 is TGTGCCAGCTCACCCCCCGGGATCTACGAGCAGTACTTC. Protein: CASSPPGIYEQYF.

V usage is TRBV7-9 and J usage is TRBJ2-6; no clear D. CDR1 and CDR2 from the germline V gene are SEHNR and FQNEAQ (reference sequence). This CDR3 is 14 amino acids long. V was trimmed by 1 base and J by 4 bases, leaving 5 bases between them. CDR3 nucleotides: TGTGCCAGCAGCTTAGAGCTGGGGGCCAACGTCCTGACTTTC. Translating gives CASSLELGANVLTF.

The gene calls are TRBV5-1 and TRBJ2-2; 10 nucleotides line up with TRBD2. Trimming took 4 bases from V and 6 from J; bases not matched to a gene: 9. Germline-derived CDR1 and CDR2 are SGHRS and YFSETQ. This CDR3 contains 16 residues. The CDR3 loop is CASSATSGTVAGELFF. In DNA form, the CDR3 reads TGCGCCAGCAGCGCCACTAGCGGGACGGTTGCCGGGGAGCTGTTTTTT.

This chain links TRBV29-1 with TRBJ2-1; D is unresolved. V was trimmed by 6 bases and J by 0 bases, leaving 12 bases between them. This CDR3 spans 14 amino acids. Germline V gene data show CDR1 as SQVTM and CDR2 as ANQGSEA. CDR3 amino acids: CSVILTTSYNEQFF. For the CDR3, the DNA is TGCAGCGTCATCCTGACAACCTCCTACAATGAGCAGTTCTTC.

Regarding this clone: One end of the junction fails to match germline, which may point to a read error. The rearrangement joins TRBV7-9 to TRBJ2-3, with D perhaps TRBD2 (5 bases). Germline assignment: CDR1 SEHNR and CDR2 FQNEAQ (reference sequence). The CDR3 sequence is 17 residues long. DNA of the CDR3: TGTGCCAGCGGCTTAGAGTTTCCTAGGACTAGCACAGATACGCAGTATTTT. Translating it yields CASGLEFPRTSTDTQYF.

The genes are TRBV20-1 and TRBJ2-3; 8 nucleotides align to TRBD2. Germline CDR1 reads DFQATT; CDR2 reads SNEGSKA (reference sequence). V lost 3 bases, J lost 15 bases, and 8 bases stayed unmatched. This CDR3 has 11 amino acids. CDR3 sequence (DNA): TGCAGTGCTAGGGCTCTAGCGGGTGCTTATTTT. It encodes CSARALAGAYF.

This chain joins TRBV9 and TRBJ1-3; the match to TRBD1 covers 8 bases. This CDR3 is 14 amino acids long. V was pared by 6 bases and J by 2 bases, with 4 bases of the junction left unmatched. Germline CDR1 reads SGDLS; CDR2 reads YYNGEE. The CDR3 protein is CASNQQGAGNTIYF. The CDR3 DNA is TGTGCCAGCAACCAACAGGGGGCTGGAAACACCATATATTTT. The whole variable domain, filled in from reference TRBV9 and TRBJ1-3, reads DSGVTQTPKHLITATGQRVTLRCSPRSGDLSVYWYQQSLDQGLQFLIQYYNGEERAKGNILERFSAQQFPDLHSELNLSSLELGDSALYFCASNQQGAGNTIYFGEGSWLTVV.

This chain links TRBV7-2 with TRBJ2-1; 11 bases match TRBD2. Germline V gene sequence: CDR1 SGHTA, CDR2 FQGNSA. V shed 4 bases and J 9 bases; nucleotides not matched to a gene: 11. This CDR3 contains 16 residues. The CDR3 reads CASSSELAGARGEQFF. For the CDR3, the DNA is TGTGCCAGCAGCTCCGAACTAGCGGGGGCTCGGGGTGAGCAGTTCTTC.

The rearrangement joins TRBV7-2 to TRBJ2-2; D might be TRBD2 (6 bases). Trimming removed 5 bases at V and 2 bases at J, with 12 bases between. The CDR3 consists of 15 residues. CDR1 is SGHTA and CDR2 is FQGNSA in the germline V gene. The CDR3 DNA follows: TGTGCCAGCAGCCTCCGGCGGGGCAACACCGGGGAGCTGTTTTTT. Protein product: CASSLRRGNTGELFF.

This clone showed up just a few times. The V gene is TRBV30, the J gene TRBJ1-4, with TRBD1 matching 9 bases. This CDR3 has 13 residues. Per germline, CDR1 GTSNPN and CDR2 SVGIG (reference sequence). J gave up 8 bases and V 2 bases, and 3 bases lay outside the gene matches. The CDR3 DNA is TGTGCCTGGAGTCCGGGGACAGGGGAAAAACTGTTTTTT. It translates to CAWSPGTGEKLFF.